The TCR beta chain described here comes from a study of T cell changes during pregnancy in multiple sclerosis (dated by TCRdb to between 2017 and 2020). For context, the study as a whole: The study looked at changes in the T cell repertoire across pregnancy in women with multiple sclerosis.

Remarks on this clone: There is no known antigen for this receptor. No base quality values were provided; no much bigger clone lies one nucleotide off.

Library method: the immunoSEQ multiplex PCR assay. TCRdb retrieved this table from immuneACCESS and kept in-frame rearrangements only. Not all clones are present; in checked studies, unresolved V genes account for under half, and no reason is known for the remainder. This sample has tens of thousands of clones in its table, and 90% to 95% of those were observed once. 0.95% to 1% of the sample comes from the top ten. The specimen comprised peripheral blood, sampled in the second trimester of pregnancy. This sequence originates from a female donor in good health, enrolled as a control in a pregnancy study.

The nucleotide sequence reads as follows: TGTGCCAGCAAGGGGCTCGCGGTCGCGAACACCGGGGAGCTGTTTTTT. It translates to CASKGLAVANTGELFF. The chain links TRBV27 with TRBJ2-2; the D region possibly corresponds to TRBD1 (5 bases align). V is pared back by 7 bases and J by 0 bases, with 15 bases lying between the germline termini. The CDR3 contains 16 residues, cysteine and phenylalanine counted. The only DNA kept is the CDR3, 48 bases in frame from the first base. The germline V gene (reference sequence) provides CDR1 MNHEY and CDR2 SMNVEV.